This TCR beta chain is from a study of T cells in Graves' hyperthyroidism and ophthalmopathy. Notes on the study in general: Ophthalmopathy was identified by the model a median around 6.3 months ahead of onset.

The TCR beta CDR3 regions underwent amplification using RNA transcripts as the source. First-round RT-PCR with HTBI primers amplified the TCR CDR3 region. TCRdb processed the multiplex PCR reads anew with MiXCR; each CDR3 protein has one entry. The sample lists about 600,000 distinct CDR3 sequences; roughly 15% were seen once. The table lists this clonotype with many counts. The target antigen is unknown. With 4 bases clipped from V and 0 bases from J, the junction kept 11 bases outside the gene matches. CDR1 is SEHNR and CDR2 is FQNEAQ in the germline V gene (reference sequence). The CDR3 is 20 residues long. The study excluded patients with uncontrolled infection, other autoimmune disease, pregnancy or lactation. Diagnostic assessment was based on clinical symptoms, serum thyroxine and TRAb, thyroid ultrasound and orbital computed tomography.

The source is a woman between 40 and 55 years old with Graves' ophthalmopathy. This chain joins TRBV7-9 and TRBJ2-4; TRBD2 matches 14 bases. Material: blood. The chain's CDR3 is CASSSNRLAGGGLAKNIQYF. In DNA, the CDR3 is TGTGCCAGCAGCTCGAATCGACTAGCGGGAGGGGGTCTAGCCAAAAACATTCAGTACTTC.